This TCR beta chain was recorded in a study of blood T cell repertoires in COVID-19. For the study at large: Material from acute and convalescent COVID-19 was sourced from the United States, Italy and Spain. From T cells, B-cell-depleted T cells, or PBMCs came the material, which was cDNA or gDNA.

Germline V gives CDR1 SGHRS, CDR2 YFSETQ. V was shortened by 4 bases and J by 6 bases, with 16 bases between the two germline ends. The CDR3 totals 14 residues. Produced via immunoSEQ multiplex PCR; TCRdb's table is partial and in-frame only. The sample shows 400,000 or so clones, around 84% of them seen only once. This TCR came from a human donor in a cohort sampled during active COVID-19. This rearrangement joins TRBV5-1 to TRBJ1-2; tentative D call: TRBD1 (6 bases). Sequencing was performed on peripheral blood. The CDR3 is CASSTATGFDGYTF. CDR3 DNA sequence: TGCGCCAGCAGCACCGCTACAGGGTTTGATGGCTACACCTTC. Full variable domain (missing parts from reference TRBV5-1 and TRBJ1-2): KAGVTQTPRYLIKTRGQQVTLSCSPISGHRSVSWYQQTPGQGLQFLFEYFSETQRNKGNFPGRFSGRQFSNSRSEMNVSTLELGDSALYLCASSTATGFDGYTFGSGTRLTVV.